This TCR beta chain was recorded in a study of T cells expressing NK-cell markers. Study-wide context: The TCR beta repertoires originated in sorted CD3+CD56+NKG2C+, CD3+CD56+NKG2C- and CD3+CD56-NKG2C+ T cells. Sequencing covered eight donors, seven HCMV-seropositive and one seronegative. The study, taken as a whole, reports: The CD3+CD56-NKG2C+ fraction of several donors was likewise dominated by these clonotypes.

CDR3 length: 15 residues. Germline CDR1 is SGHRS and CDR2 is YFSETQ. About this clonotype: Its specificity is unknown.

TCRdb re-called the 5' RACE reads; one entry per CDR3 protein, DNA not given. This sample's table has roughly 180,000 distinct CDR3 sequences. The sequenced material came from blood T cells: a sorted CD56 or NKG2C T cell subset, CD4+ or CD8+ T cells, or bulk PBMC T cells (not recorded which). This TCR derives from a woman aged 18 to 69 in good health. This chain joins TRBV5-1 and TRBJ2-1; TCRdb returns TRBD2, unconfirmable since there is no DNA. This CDR3 is CASRVGGGTYNEQFF.